The source of this T cell receptor (beta chain) is a study of shared clonotypes between healthy human individuals. Whole-study findings and limits: Against clonotypes common to all four donors, non-shared ones had lower generation probabilities.

The assay was immunoSEQ multiplex PCR, and TCRdb's table has in-frame clones only and misses some. Of roughly 1,600,000 clones listed, about 98.5% were seen once; the top ten hold approximately 0.4%. The count of this clone is one. Its cognate antigen is unknown. Other DNA sequences within the sample encode an identical CDR3. The germline gives CDR1 MDHEN, CDR2 SYDVKM. This CDR3 spans 14 amino acids. Trimming shortened V by 2 bases and J by 1 base, and 9 bases separated the two germline ends. The sample taken for sequencing was naive CD4+ T cells sorted from blood. Subset defined: CD45RA+ positively selected. The origin of this receptor is a man under 40 in good health. V is TRBV28 and J is TRBJ2-7; D not resolved. CDR3 residues: CASSLPGRSYEQYF. The DNA of the CDR3 is TGTGCCAGCAGTTTACCAGGCAGGTCCTACGAGCAGTACTTC. Full variable domain (remainder filled in from reference TRBV28 and TRBJ2-7): DVKVTQSSRYLVKRTGEKVFLECVQDMDHENMFWYRQDPGLGLRLIYFSYDVKMKEKGDIPEGYSVSREKKERFSLILESASTNQTSMYLCASSLPGRSYEQYFGPGTRLTVT.